The text below deals with one T cell receptor (beta chain). Its antigen is not identified. The patients' disease, urothelial carcinoma, was locally advanced or metastatic. Method: immunoSEQ multiplex PCR; TCRdb's copy keeps in-frame clones and lacks some. The table shows under 35,000 clones, with around 87% occurring only once. This record belongs to a study of PD-L1 blockade in urothelial cancer. On the study more broadly: T cell content in blood samples showed a median of 141,255. Findings of the study overall: Patients with below-median pretreatment blood clonality survived longer. Durable-benefit patients expanded tumor-associated blood clones more at 3 weeks.

Germline CDR1 is MNHEY and CDR2 is SVGAGI. The V and J ends lost 6 bases and 6 bases, in that order; junction bases with no gene match: 7. The CDR3 has 14 amino acids. This specimen was PBMCs, taken around atezolizumab (anti-PD-L1) treatment. The chain employs TRBV6-5 and TRBJ1-5; 8 bases are shared with TRBD1. The TCR originated in a man aged 50-59 years with urothelial cancer. The CDR3 region has the DNA TGTGCCAGCAGCTTCAGGGGGCTAGGTCAGCCCCAGCATTTT. It is translated as CASSFRGLGQPQHF.